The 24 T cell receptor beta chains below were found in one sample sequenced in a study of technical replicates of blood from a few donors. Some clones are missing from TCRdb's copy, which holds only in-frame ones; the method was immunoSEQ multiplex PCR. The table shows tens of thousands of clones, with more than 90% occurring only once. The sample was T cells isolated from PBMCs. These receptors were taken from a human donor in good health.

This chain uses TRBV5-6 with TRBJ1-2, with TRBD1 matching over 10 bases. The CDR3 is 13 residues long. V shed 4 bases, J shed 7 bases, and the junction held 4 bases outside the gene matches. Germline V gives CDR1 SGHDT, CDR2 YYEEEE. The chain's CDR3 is CASSARDRGGYTF. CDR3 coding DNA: TGTGCCAGCAGCGCACGGGACAGGGGTGGCTACACCTTC. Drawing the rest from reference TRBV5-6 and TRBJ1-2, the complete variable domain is DAGVTQSPTHLIKTRGQQVTLRCSPKSGHDTVSWYQQALGQGPQFIFQYYEEEERQRGNFPDRFSGHQFPNYSSELNVNALLLGDSALYLCASSARDRGGYTFGSGTRLTVV.

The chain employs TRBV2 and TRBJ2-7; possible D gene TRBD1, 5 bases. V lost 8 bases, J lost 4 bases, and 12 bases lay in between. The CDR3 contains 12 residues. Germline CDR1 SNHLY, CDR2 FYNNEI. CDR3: CASFKQVYEQYF. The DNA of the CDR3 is TGTGCCAGCTTTAAACAGGTTTACGAGCAGTACTTC.

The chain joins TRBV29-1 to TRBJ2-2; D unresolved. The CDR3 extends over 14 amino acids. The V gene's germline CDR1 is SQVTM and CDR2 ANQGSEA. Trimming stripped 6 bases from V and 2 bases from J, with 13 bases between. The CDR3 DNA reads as TGCAGCGTCCAACCGAGCGTTAACACCGGGGAGCTGTTTTTT. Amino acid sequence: CSVQPSVNTGELFF.

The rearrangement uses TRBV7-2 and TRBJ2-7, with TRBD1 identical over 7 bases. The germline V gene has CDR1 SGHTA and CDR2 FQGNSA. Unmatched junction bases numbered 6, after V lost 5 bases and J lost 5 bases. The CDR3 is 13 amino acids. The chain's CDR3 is CASSRWDSHEQYF. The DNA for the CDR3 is TGTGCCAGCAGCCGATGGGACAGCCACGAGCAGTACTTC.

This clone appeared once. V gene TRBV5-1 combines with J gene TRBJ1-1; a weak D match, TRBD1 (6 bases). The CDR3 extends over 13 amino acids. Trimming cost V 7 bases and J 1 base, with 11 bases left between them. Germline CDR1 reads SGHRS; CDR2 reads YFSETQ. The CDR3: CASSSGANTEAFF. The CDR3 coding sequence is TGCGCCAGCTCTTCAGGGGCGAACACTGAAGCTTTCTTT.

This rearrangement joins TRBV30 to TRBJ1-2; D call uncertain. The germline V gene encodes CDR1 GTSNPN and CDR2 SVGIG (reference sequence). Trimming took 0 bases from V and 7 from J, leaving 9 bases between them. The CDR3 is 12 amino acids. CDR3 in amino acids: CAWSVSTPGYTF. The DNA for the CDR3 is TGTGCCTGGAGTGTCTCCACTCCTGGCTACACCTTC.

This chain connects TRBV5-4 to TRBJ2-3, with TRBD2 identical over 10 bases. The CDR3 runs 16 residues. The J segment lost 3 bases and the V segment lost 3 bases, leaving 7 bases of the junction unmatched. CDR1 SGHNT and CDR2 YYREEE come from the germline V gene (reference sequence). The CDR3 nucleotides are TGTGCCAGCAGCTCCAGGACTAGCGGTCTGACAGATACGCAGTATTTT. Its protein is CASSSRTSGLTDTQYF.

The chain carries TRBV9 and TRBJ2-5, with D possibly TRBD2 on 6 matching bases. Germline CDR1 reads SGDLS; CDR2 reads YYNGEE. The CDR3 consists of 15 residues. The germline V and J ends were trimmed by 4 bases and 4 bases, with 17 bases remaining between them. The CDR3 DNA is TGTGCCAGCAGCCATAGTACCCTGGAGGGAGAGACCCAGTACTTC. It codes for CASSHSTLEGETQYF. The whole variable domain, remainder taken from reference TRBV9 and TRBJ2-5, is DSGVTQTPKHLITATGQRVTLRCSPRSGDLSVYWYQQSLDQGLQFLIQYYNGEERAKGNILERFSAQQFPDLHSELNLSSLELGDSALYFCASSHSTLEGETQYFGPGTRLLVL.

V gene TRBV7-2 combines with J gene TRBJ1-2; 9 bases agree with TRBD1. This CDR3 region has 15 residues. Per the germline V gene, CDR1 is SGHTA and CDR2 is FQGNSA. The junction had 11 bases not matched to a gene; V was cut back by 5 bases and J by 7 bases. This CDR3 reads CASSVQGAVGSGYTF. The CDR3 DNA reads TGTGCCAGCAGCGTACAGGGGGCGGTGGGAAGTGGCTACACCTTC.

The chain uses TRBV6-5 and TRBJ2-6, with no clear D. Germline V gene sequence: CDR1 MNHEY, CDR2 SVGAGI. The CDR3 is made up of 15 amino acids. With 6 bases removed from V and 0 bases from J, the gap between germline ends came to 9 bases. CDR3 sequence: CASSLPPSGANVLTF. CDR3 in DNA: TGTGCCAGCAGCCTCCCCCCCTCTGGGGCCAACGTCCTGACTTTC.

The CDR3: CASSLTGIEQYF. The CDR3 DNA sequence: TGTGCCAGCAGTTTAACAGGGATCGAGCAGTACTTC. This rearrangement joins TRBV6-5 to TRBJ2-7, with D perhaps matching TRBD1 (6 bases). The CDR3 consists of 12 residues. CDR1 is MNHEY and CDR2 is SVGAGI in the germline V gene. Trimming shortened V by 4 bases and J by 6 bases, and 10 bases separated the two germline ends.

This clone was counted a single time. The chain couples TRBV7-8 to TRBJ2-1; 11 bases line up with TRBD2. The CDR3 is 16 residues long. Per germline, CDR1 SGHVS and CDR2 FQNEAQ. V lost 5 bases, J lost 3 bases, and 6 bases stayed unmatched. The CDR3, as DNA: TGTGCCAGCAGCCCCGGGGGACTAGCGGACTACAATGAGCAGTTCTTC. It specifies CASSPGGLADYNEQFF.

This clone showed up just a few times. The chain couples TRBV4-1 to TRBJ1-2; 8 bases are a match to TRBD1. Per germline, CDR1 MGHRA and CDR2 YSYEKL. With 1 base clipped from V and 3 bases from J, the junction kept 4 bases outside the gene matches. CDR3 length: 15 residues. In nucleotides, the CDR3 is TGCGCCAGCAGCCAAGGGGGACAGGAGTACTATGGCTACACCTTC. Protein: CASSQGGQEYYGYTF.

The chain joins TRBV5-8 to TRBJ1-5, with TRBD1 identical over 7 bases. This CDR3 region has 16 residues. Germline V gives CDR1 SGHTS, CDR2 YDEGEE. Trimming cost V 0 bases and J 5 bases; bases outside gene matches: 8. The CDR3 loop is CASSLEGGLKDQPQHF. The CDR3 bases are TGTGCCAGCAGCTTGGAAGGGGGCTTAAAGGATCAGCCCCAGCATTTT.

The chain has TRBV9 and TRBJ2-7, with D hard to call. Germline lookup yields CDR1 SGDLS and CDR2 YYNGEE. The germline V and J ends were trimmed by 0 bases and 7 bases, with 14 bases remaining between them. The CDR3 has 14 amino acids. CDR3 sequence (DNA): TGTGCCAGCAGCGTAGGTGACGGTGGAGTGGAGCAGTACTTC. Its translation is CASSVGDGGVEQYF. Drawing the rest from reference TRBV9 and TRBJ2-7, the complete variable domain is DSGVTQTPKHLITATGQRVTLRCSPRSGDLSVYWYQQSLDQGLQFLIQYYNGEERAKGNILERFSAQQFPDLHSELNLSSLELGDSALYFCASSVGDGGVEQYFGPGTRLTVT.

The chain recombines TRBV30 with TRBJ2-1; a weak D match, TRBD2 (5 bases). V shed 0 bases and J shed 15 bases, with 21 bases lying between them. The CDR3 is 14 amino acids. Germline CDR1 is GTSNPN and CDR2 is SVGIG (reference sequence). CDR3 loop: CAWSVLDRTTRTFF. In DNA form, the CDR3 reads TGTGCCTGGAGTGTACTGGACCGGACCACTAGAACGTTCTTC. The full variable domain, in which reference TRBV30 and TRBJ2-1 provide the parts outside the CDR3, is SQTIHQWPATLVQPVGSPLSLECTVEGTSNPNLYWYRQAAGRGLQLLFYSVGIGQISSEVPQNLSASRPQDRQFILSSKKLLLSDSGFYLCAWSVLDRTTRTFFGPGTRLTVL.

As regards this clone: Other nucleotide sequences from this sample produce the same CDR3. This CDR3 reads CASSSTVNTEAFF. CDR3 in DNA: TGTGCCAGCAGCTCAACAGTGAACACTGAAGCTTTCTTT. The rearrangement links TRBV11-3 to TRBJ1-1; D remains unclear. Germline values: CDR1 SGHNT, CDR2 YENEEA. CDR3 length equals 13 residues. The V gene lost 4 bases and the J gene lost 0 bases, with 6 bases spanning the gap.

As DNA, the CDR3 is TGTGCCAGTAGTCCCTTAAGCGGGAGTTCCTACGAGCAGTACTTC. Protein product: CASSPLSGSSYEQYF. This sequence joins TRBV19 and TRBJ2-7; 8 bases map to TRBD2. V shed 5 bases and J 1 base; nucleotides not matched to a gene: 7. From germline, CDR1 is LNHDA and CDR2 SQIVND (reference sequence). This CDR3 region has 15 residues.

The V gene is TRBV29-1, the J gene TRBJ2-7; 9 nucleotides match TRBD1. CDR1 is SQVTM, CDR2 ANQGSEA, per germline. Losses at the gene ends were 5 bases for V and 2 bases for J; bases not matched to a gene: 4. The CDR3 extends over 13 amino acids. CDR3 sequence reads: CSVTGQGPYEQYF. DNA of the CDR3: TGCAGCGTTACTGGACAGGGGCCCTACGAGCAGTACTTC.

In DNA, the CDR3 is TGCGCCAGCAGCCCTCGACAGGGTGGCTACGAGCAGTACTTC. Translating it yields CASSPRQGGYEQYF. This rearrangement joins TRBV4-3 to TRBJ2-7; 7 positions agree with TRBD1. The trim removed 4 bases at V and 3 bases at J, leaving 6 bases unmatched. The CDR3 runs 14 residues. Germline V gene sequence: CDR1 LGHNA, CDR2 YSLEER.

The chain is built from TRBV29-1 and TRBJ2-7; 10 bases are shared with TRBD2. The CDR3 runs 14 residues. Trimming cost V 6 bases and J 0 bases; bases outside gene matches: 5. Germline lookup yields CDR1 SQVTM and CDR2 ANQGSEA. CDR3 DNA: TGCAGCGTGAAGACTAGCGGGTTCTCCTACGAGCAGTACTTC. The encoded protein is CSVKTSGFSYEQYF.

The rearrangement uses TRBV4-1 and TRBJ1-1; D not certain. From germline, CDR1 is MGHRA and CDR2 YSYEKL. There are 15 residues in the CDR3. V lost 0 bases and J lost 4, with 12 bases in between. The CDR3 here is CASSQDAGWTTEAFF. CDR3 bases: TGCGCCAGCAGCCAAGATGCGGGTTGGACCACTGAAGCTTTCTTT.

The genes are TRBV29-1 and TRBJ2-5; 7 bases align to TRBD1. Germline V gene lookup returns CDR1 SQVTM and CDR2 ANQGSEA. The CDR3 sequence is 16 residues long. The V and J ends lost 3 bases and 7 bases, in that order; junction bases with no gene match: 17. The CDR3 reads CSVDRSLGQDFLTQYF. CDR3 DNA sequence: TGCAGCGTTGACCGATCCCTTGGACAGGACTTCTTGACCCAGTACTTC.

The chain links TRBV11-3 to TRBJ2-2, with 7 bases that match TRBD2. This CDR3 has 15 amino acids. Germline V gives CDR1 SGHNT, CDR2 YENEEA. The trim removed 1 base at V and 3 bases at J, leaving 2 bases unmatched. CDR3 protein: CASSLAGGHTGELFF. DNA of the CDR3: TGTGCCAGCAGCTTAGCGGGAGGACACACCGGGGAGCTGTTTTTT.